This passage covers 26 T cell receptor beta chains from one sample sequenced in a study of T-cell memory formation after mild COVID-19 (dated by TCRdb to 2020 to 2023). Receptor libraries were prepared by 5' RACE. Sequenced on an Illumina NovaSeq 6000. TCRdb itself trimmed the public reads at Q25 with fastp, ran MiXCR and retained productive beta chains. Rows are combined by CDR3 protein, so each entry shows the most common genes and DNA. The sample table holds about 470,000 distinct CDR3 sequences, of which approximately 25% were seen once. The ten largest clones capture 9.5% to 15% of the sample. Material: PBMCs or a T cell subset sorted from them (not recorded which). These receptors were taken from an adult woman who had mild COVID-19 (a few samples of this study predate the infection). The sample titles of this study are shuffled in the database, so cell type and time point are left out; the donor was told from shared clones.

This rearrangement joins TRBV29-1 to TRBJ1-1; D is unresolved. This CDR3 region has 13 residues. The ends were cut back, 2 bases at V and 5 bases at J, with 12 bases in the middle. The germline CDR1 and CDR2 sequences are SQVTM and ANQGSEA. The CDR3 here is CSVELTRKTEAFF. The CDR3 DNA follows: TGCAGCGTTGAATTGACACGAAAGACTGAAGCTTTCTTT.

To note about this clonotype: A junction boundary mismatches the germline segment, possibly from a read error. This rearrangement joins TRBV9 to TRBJ2-1; TRBD1 aligns across 11 bases. Germline CDR1 SGDLS, CDR2 YYNGEE. The CDR3 spans 12 residues. Here the CDR3 reads CASSGGDRGDLF. In nucleotides, the CDR3 is TGTGCCAGCAGCGGAGGGGACAGGGGGGACCTCTTC.

The chain employs TRBV7-9 and TRBJ2-2; the match to TRBD1 covers 10 bases. Germline CDR1 is SEHNR and CDR2 is FQNEAQ (reference sequence). This CDR3 comprises 17 residues. Trimming took 5 bases from V and 0 from J; bases not matched to a gene: 6. The CDR3 reads CASSRDRGLANTGELFF. DNA of the CDR3: TGTGCCAGCAGCCGCGACAGGGGGCTAGCGAACACCGGGGAGCTGTTTTTT.

J is TRBJ2-5 and V is TRBV5-1; 9 bases are shared with TRBD2. This CDR3 spans 15 amino acids. Trimming removed 4 bases from V and 5 bases from J; junction bases left unmatched: 9. Per germline, CDR1 SGHRS and CDR2 YFSETQ. CDR3 sequence (DNA): TGCGCCAGCAGCGCGAGACCGGGACTAGCCGAGACCCAGTACTTC. Encoded protein: CASSARPGLAETQYF.

This clonotype was recorded only once. The CDR3 DNA reads as TGCAGCGTTGAGCGGACAAGCTATGGCTACACCTTC. Translated, it gives CSVERTSYGYTF. The rearrangement uses TRBV29-1 and TRBJ1-2; possibly TRBD1 for D (5 bases). The CDR3 sequence is 12 residues long. Trimming took off 3 bases at V and 4 bases at J, with 9 bases between the two ends. Germline values: CDR1 SQVTM, CDR2 ANQGSEA.

A few counts support this clonotype. The chain links TRBV7-9 to TRBJ2-5; no firm D call. There are 10 residues in the CDR3. Germline V lookup: CDR1 SEHNR, CDR2 FQNEAQ (reference sequence). V was clipped by 4 bases and J by 9 bases, with 6 bases between them. The CDR3 loop is CASSWPPQYF. CDR3 nucleotide sequence: TGTGCCAGCAGCTGGCCCCCCCAGTACTTC.

The chain links TRBV5-1 to TRBJ2-7; 10 bases fit TRBD2. The V and J ends lost 3 bases and 4 bases, in that order; junction bases with no gene match: 7. The germline CDR1 and CDR2 sequences are SGHRS and YFSETQ. CDR3 length: 15 residues. The CDR3 reads CASSSRSGGPYEQYF. The CDR3 nucleotides read TGCGCCAGCAGCTCGCGTAGCGGGGGGCCATACGAGCAGTACTTC.

This chain connects TRBV19 to TRBJ2-3; D is ambiguous. The germline CDR1 and CDR2 sequences are LNHDA and SQIVND (reference sequence). The CDR3 sequence is 14 residues long. Trimming removed 6 bases from V and 8 bases from J, with 18 bases in between. In nucleotides, the CDR3 is TGTGCCAGTAGCCCCGGGTCCTACTCCGGTACGCAGTATTTT. Translating gives CASSPGSYSGTQYF.

This clonotype was picked up a small number of times. The rearrangement links TRBV6-2 or TRBV6-3 to TRBJ2-3; D is possibly TRBD1 or TRBD2 (6 bases each). Trimming took 8 bases from V and 5 from J, leaving 20 bases between them. CDR1 and CDR2 from the germline V gene are MNHEY and SVGEGT. The CDR3 covers 15 residues. The CDR3 DNA reads TGTGCCAGCCCTAGGGGGGAGCGGAGAGTAGATACGCAGTATTTT. Residues: CASPRGERRVDTQYF.

In this sample, this clonotype turned up a few times. The rearrangement joins TRBV5-1 to TRBJ2-3; tentative D call: TRBD2 (6 bases). Germline V CDR1 and CDR2: SGHRS, YFSETQ. This CDR3 is 12 amino acids long. The V end lost 7 bases, the J end lost 6 bases, and 12 bases lay between the germline ends. CDR3 sequence reads: CASQDYTDTQYF. In nucleotides, the CDR3 is TGCGCCAGCCAGGACTACACTGATACGCAGTATTTT.

This clonotype turned up a few times. J is TRBJ2-7 and V is TRBV29-1; D possibly corresponds to TRBD1 (6 bases). V shed 0 bases and J shed 4 bases, with 16 bases lying between them. The V gene's germline CDR1 is SQVTM and CDR2 ANQGSEA. The CDR3 is 15 residues long. CDR3 region: CSVEDPGQSPYEQYF. For the CDR3, the DNA is TGCAGCGTTGAAGACCCCGGACAGTCCCCATACGAGCAGTACTTC.

There are many counts of this clonotype. The chain has TRBV7-9 and TRBJ2-1; 10 positions agree with TRBD2. CDR3 length: 14 amino acids. The J segment lost 6 bases and the V segment lost 6 bases, leaving 5 bases of the junction unmatched. CDR1 and CDR2 (germline): SEHNR, FQNEAQ (reference sequence). This CDR3 reads CASRASGSPNEQFF. The CDR3 nucleotides read TGTGCCAGCAGAGCTAGCGGGAGCCCCAATGAGCAGTTCTTC.

The table lists this clonotype with a few counts. The chain links TRBV7-2 to TRBJ1-2, with 7 bases matching TRBD1. The CDR3 runs 18 residues. J gave up 6 bases and V 5 bases, and 21 bases lay outside the gene matches. The germline CDR1 and CDR2 sequences are SGHTA and FQGNSA. CDR3 sequence: CASSPIYTRTGEGDGYTF. In DNA form, the CDR3 reads TGTGCCAGCAGCCCAATCTACACCCGGACAGGTGAAGGGGATGGCTACACCTTC.

J is TRBJ2-1 and V is TRBV2; 10 bases are shared with TRBD1. Losses at the gene ends were 2 bases for V and 8 bases for J; bases not matched to a gene: 9. Germline V gives CDR1 SNHLY, CDR2 FYNNEI. The CDR3 is 16 amino acids. The CDR3 here is CASSENTGTGVYEQFF. The CDR3 coding sequence is TGTGCCAGCAGTGAAAACACCGGGACAGGGGTATATGAGCAGTTCTTC.

Details on this clonotype: One end of the junction varies from germline; a read error may be responsible. The chain uses TRBV7-7 and TRBJ2-5, with D perhaps TRBD2 (5 bases). Germline V gene lookup returns CDR1 SSHAT and CDR2 FNYEAQ (reference sequence). The CDR3 loop spans 14 amino acids. As DNA, the CDR3 is TGTGCTAGCAGCTTATCCGGGGTTCTGGGGACCCAGTACTTC. It specifies CASSLSGVLGTQYF.

This clonotype occurred a few times. This chain joins TRBV12-3 or TRBV12-4 and TRBJ2-2, with D possibly TRBD2 on 5 matching bases. The CDR3 sequence is 11 residues long. V gave up 6 bases and J gave up 13 bases, with 12 bases separating them. The CDR3: CASRRARGLFF. CDR3 nucleotide sequence: TGTGCCAGCAGGCGGGCCCGGGGGCTGTTTTTT.

The genes are TRBV24-1 and TRBJ2-7; D ambiguous. Trimming took off 4 bases at V and 2 bases at J, with 17 bases between the two ends. Germline CDR1 KGHDR, CDR2 SFDVKD. This CDR3 region has 16 residues. The CDR3 loop is CATSDHRRDLTYEQYF. CDR3 DNA sequence: TGTGCCACCAGTGACCACCGCCGAGACCTAACCTACGAGCAGTACTTC.

The V and J genes are TRBV5-1 and TRBJ2-5; D gene uncertain. The CDR3 is 13 amino acids. Per the germline V gene, CDR1 is SGHRS and CDR2 is YFSETQ. V dropped 2 bases and J dropped 5 bases, with 10 bases sitting between them. The CDR3 nucleotides read TGCGCCAGCAGCTTCGAAGGGATGGAGACCCAGTACTTC. This translates into CASSFEGMETQYF.

In its sample, this clonotype was seen a few times. V gene TRBV7-9 combines with J gene TRBJ2-1; D may be TRBD2 (5 bases). This CDR3 is built from 16 residues. Trimming shortened V by 7 bases and J by 4 bases, and 20 bases separated the two germline ends. The germline gives CDR1 SEHNR, CDR2 FQNEAQ (reference sequence). The CDR3 DNA follows: TGTGCCAGCACCACCGAGCTAGGGCCGGGGTACAATGAGCAGTTCTTC. Translated: CASTTELGPGYNEQFF.

This chain joins TRBV12-3 or TRBV12-4 and TRBJ1-1; no definite D call. The V gene lost 0 bases and the J gene lost 2 bases, with 13 bases spanning the gap. The CDR3 has 16 residues. The DNA of the CDR3 is TGTGCCAGCAGTTTAGCTAAAAGTGGGCCTAACACTGAAGCTTTCTTT. Encoded protein: CASSLAKSGPNTEAFF.

CDR3 residues: CASSKRRDLGEQYF. CDR3 sequence (DNA): TGTGCCAGCAGTAAACGCAGGGACCTGGGGGAGCAGTACTTC. The V gene is TRBV6-5, the J gene TRBJ2-7; TRBD1 or TRBD2 may be the D gene (5 bases each). V gave up 5 bases and J gave up 7 bases, with 18 bases separating them. CDR1 and CDR2 (germline): MNHEY, SVGAGI. This CDR3 has 14 residues.

The chain employs TRBV7-2 and TRBJ2-7; D uncertain. Germline V gene lookup returns CDR1 SGHTA and CDR2 FQGNSA. V lost 0 bases to trimming and J lost 2 bases, with 8 bases between them. This CDR3 is 14 amino acids long. CDR3 amino acids: CASSLAPEPYEQYF. Here the CDR3 DNA reads TGTGCCAGCAGCTTAGCCCCAGAGCCCTACGAGCAGTACTTC.

The V call is TRBV5-1, the J call TRBJ2-5, with 8 nucleotides matching TRBD1. Unmatched junction bases numbered 6, after V lost 9 bases and J lost 2 bases. The germline V gene encodes CDR1 SGHRS and CDR2 YFSETQ. The length of the CDR3 is 13 residues. CDR3 sequence: CAISRTGQETQYF. In DNA form, the CDR3 reads TGCGCCATCAGTCGGACAGGGCAAGAGACCCAGTACTTC.

The chain joins TRBV5-1 to TRBJ1-2, with D unclear. CDR1 and CDR2 (germline): SGHRS, YFSETQ. This CDR3 is 12 amino acids long. Trimming took 5 bases from V and 6 from J, leaving 11 bases between them. The CDR3 nucleotides read TGCGCCAGCAGTTATTTAGGTGATGGCTACACCTTC. Its translation: CASSYLGDGYTF.

The sample holds a few counts of this clonotype. J is TRBJ2-7 and V is TRBV4-1, with D perhaps matching TRBD1 (5 bases). This CDR3 region has 14 residues. Germline-derived CDR1 and CDR2 are MGHRA and YSYEKL. Trimming took 1 base from V and 5 from J, leaving 12 bases between them. CDR3 nucleotides: TGCGCCAGCAGCCAAGTGCAGGGCGCCCACGAGCAGTACTTC. This translates into CASSQVQGAHEQYF.

This clonotype was detected only a few times. The chain couples TRBV7-8 to TRBJ2-5, with D possibly TRBD1 on 6 matching bases. The germline V gene has CDR1 SGHVS and CDR2 FQNEAQ. V gave up 1 base and J gave up 3 bases, with 12 bases separating them. This CDR3 has 15 residues. The CDR3 sequence: CASSLVGAGEETQYF. CDR3 in DNA: TGTGCCAGCAGCTTAGTCGGGGCAGGGGAAGAGACCCAGTACTTC.